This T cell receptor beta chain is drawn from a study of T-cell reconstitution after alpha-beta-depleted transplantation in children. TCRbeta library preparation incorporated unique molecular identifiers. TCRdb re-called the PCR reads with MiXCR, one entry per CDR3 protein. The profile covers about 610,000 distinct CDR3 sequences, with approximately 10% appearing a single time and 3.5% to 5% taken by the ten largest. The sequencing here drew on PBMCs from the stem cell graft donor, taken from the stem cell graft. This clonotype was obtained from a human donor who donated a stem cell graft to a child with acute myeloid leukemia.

This chain's CDR3 is CASSSRRVHYEQYF. CDR3 sequence (DNA): TGTGCCAGCAGTTCCCGCAGGGTTCATTACGAGCAGTACTTC. The V call is TRBV25-1, the J call TRBJ2-7; weak D call: TRBD1 (5 bases). Looked up from germline, CDR1 is MGHDK and CDR2 is SYGVNS. Trimming pared 5 bases from V and 4 bases from J, leaving 15 bases between. This CDR3 spans 14 amino acids.